Given below is one TCR beta chain in context. The data were taken from a study of shared clonotypes between healthy human individuals. The CDR3 runs 15 residues. V dropped 6 bases and J dropped 1 base, with 15 bases sitting between them. Germline values: CDR1 MNHEY, CDR2 SMNVEV (reference sequence). Repertoires were generated with immunoSEQ multiplex PCR, while TCRdb's copy carries only in-frame clones and drops some. Of approximately 1.1 million clones in the sample, about four fifths were seen once. Sequencing was performed on memory CD4+ T cells from PBMCs. Subset meaning: CD45RA-negative fraction. The TCR originated in a man aged 18-30 years in good health. Some clones in this sample may be carry-over from other donors' samples. V and J are TRBV27 and TRBJ1-1; possibly TRBD1 for D (6 bases). CDR3 in DNA: TGTGCCAGCAGGTTGACCGGGACACCGAACACTGAAGCTTTCTTT. Amino acid sequence: CASRLTGTPNTEAFF.